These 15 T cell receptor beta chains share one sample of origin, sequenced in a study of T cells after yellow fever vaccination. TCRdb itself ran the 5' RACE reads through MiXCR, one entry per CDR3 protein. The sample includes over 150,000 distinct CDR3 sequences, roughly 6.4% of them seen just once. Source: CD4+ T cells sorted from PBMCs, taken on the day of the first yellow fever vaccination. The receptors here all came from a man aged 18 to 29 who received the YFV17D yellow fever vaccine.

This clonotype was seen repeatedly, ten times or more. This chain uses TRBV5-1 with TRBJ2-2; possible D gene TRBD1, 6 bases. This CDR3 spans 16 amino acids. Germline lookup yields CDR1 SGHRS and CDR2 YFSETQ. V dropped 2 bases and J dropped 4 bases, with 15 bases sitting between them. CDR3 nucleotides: TGCGCCAGCAGCTTCACTCCGGGACAAATCACCGGGGAGCTGTTTTTT. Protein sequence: CASSFTPGQITGELFF. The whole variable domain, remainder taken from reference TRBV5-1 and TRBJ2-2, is KAGVTQTPRYLIKTRGQQVTLSCSPISGHRSVSWYQQTPGQGLQFLFEYFSETQRNKGNFPGRFSGRQFSNSRSEMNVSTLELGDSALYLCASSFTPGQITGELFFGEGSRLTVL.

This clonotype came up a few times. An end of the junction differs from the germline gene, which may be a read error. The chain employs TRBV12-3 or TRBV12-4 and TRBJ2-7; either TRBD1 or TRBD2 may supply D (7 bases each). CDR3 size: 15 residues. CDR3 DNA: TGTGCCAGCAGTCTAGCGGACAGGACCCCCTACGAGCAGTACTTC. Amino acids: CASSLADRTPYEQYF.

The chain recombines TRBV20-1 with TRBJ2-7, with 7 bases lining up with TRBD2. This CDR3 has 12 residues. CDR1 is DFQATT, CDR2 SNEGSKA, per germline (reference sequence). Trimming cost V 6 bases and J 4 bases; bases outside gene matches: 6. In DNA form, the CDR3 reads TGCAGTGCGGGGAGGGTTGGGTACGAGCAGTACTTC. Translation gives CSAGRVGYEQYF.

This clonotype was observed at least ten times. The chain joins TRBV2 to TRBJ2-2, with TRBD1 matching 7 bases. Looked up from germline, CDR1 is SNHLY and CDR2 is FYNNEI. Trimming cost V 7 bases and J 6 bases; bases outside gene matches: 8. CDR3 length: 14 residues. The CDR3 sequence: CASIKGANAGELFF. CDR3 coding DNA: TGTGCCAGCATCAAGGGGGCAAACGCCGGGGAGCTGTTTTTT.

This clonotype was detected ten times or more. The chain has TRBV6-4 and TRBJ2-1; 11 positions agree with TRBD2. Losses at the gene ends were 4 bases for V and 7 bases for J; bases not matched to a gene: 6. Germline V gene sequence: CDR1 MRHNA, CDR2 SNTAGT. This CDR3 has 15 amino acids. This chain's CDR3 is CASSATSGGLNEQFF. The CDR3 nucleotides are TGTGCCAGCAGTGCCACTAGCGGGGGTTTAAATGAGCAGTTCTTC.

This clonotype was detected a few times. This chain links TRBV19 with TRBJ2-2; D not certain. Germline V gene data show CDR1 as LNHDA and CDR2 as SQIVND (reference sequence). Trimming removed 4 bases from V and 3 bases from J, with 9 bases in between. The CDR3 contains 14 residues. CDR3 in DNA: TGTGCCAGTAGTACAGCATTCTACACCGGGGAGCTGTTTTTT. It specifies CASSTAFYTGELFF.

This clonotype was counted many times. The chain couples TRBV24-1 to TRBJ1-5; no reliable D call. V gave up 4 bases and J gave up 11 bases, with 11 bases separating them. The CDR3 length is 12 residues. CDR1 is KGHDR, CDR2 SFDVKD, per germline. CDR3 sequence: CATSDPSGTQHF. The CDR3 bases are TGTGCCACCAGTGACCCAAGTGGGACCCAGCATTTT.

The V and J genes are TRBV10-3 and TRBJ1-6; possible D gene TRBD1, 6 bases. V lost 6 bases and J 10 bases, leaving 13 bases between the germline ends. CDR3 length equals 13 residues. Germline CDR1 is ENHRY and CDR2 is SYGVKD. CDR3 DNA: TGTGCCATCAGCCCGCGTCAGGGGTCACCCCTCCACTTT. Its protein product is CAISPRQGSPLHF.

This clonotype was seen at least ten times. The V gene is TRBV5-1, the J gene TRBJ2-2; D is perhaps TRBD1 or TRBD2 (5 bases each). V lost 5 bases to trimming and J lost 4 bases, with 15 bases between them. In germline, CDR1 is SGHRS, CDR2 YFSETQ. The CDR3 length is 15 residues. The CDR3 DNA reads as TGCGCCAGCAGTCCCGGGGCGGGCCCCACCGGGGAGCTGTTTTTT. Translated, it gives CASSPGAGPTGELFF.

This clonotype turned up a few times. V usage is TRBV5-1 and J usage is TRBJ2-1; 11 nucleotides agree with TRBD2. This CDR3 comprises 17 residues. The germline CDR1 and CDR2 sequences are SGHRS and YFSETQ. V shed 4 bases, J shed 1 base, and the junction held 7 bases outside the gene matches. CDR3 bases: TGCGCCAGCAGCCGAATAGCGGGGGGGCGGTCCTACAATGAGCAGTTCTTC. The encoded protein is CASSRIAGGRSYNEQFF.

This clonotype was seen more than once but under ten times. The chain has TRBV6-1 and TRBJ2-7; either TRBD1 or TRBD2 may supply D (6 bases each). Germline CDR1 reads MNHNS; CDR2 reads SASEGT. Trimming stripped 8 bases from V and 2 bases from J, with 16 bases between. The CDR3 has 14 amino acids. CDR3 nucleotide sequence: TGTGCCAGCGCCCTAGGGGGGCGAGCCTACGAGCAGTACTTC. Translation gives CASALGGRAYEQYF.

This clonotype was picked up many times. CDR3 nucleotide sequence: TGTGCCAGTAGTGTAACAACAGGGCCCAATCAGCCCCAGCATTTT. It yields the protein CASSVTTGPNQPQHF. The chain is built from TRBV19 and TRBJ1-5, with D perhaps TRBD1 (6 bases). This CDR3 has 15 amino acids. The V end lost 5 bases, the J end lost 3 bases, and 14 bases lay between the germline ends. Germline CDR1 reads LNHDA; CDR2 reads SQIVND (reference sequence).

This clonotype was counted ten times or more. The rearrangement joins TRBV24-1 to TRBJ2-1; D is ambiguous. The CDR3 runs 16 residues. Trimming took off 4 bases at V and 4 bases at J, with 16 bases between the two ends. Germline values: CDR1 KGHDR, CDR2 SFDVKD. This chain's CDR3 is CATSDPRKPAYNEQFF. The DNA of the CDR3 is TGTGCCACCAGTGACCCCAGGAAACCAGCTTACAATGAGCAGTTCTTC.

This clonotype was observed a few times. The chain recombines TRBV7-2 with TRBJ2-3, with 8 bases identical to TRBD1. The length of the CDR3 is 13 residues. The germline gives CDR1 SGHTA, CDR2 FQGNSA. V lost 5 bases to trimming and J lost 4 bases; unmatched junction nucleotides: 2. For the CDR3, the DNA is TGTGCCAGCAGCCGGGACAGGCCAGATACGCAGTATTTT. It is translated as CASSRDRPDTQYF.

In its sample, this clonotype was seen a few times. The CDR3 loop reads CASSLSWTGIGTEAFF. As DNA, the CDR3 is TGTGCCAGCAGTTTATCCTGGACAGGGATCGGCACTGAAGCTTTCTTT. V is TRBV27 and J is TRBJ1-1, with 8 bases matching TRBD1. CDR3 length: 16 residues. Unmatched junction bases numbered 7, after V lost 0 bases and J lost 4 bases. Germline V CDR1 and CDR2: MNHEY, SMNVEV (reference sequence).